This TCR beta chain comes out of a study of shared T cell receptors in the human thymus. Generated by immunoSEQ multiplex PCR, the TCRdb table keeps only in-frame clones and is missing some. The data hold 550,000 to 800,000 clones, with approximately 83% observed a single time. J gave up 1 base and V 0 bases, and 9 bases lay outside the gene matches. The germline V gene encodes CDR1 LGHNT and CDR2 FRNRAP. This CDR3 region has 18 residues. In addition, the sample was reused for a study of human thymus T cells.

This chain uses TRBV12-5 with TRBJ2-3; 8 bases fit TRBD2. This TCR was recovered from a girl under two years old with a congenital heart defect. Input material: thymocytes. In DNA form, the CDR3 reads TGTGCTAGTGGTTTGGTCTCAGGGGAGCGGGGGTGCACAGATACGCAGTATTTT. This gives the protein CASGLVSGERGCTDTQYF. Complete variable domain (other parts from reference TRBV12-5 and TRBJ2-3): DARVTQTPRHKVTEMGQEVTMRCQPILGHNTVFWYRQTMMQGLELLAYFRNRAPLDDSGMPKDRFSAEMPDATLATLKIQPSEPRDSAVYFCASGLVSGERGCTDTQYFGPGTRLTVL.